This entry describes one T cell receptor (beta chain). The antigen it binds to is not known. Base qualities were left out, and no much larger clone turns up one base away. The sample contains more than one DNA sequence encoding this CDR3. The sample comes from a study of shared clonotypes between healthy human individuals (dated by TCRdb to 2019 to 2021). About the full investigation: The cohort included three men and a couple of women between 18 and 49 years of age. Per donor, three plates each were used for CD4 naive and CD4 memory, two for CD8 naive, and one for CD8 memory. Blood TCR repertoires of about 5 healthy adults were deeply sequenced to estimate repertoire size and the extent of clonotype sharing between individuals. Different laboratories and diverse techniques were used to prepare libraries and sequence TCR repertoires, to increase sequencing depth and limit assay-specific biases. Between about 0.8 and 9 billion PBMCs per donor were obtained by leukapheresis.

Healthy HIV-negative adults with no recently reported acute infections or vaccinations were included as donors. Every donor was a Caucasian adult residing in Nashville, Tennessee, USA. CD4+ T cells were enriched by magnetic negative selection; naive cells were then positively selected on CD45RA, and the negative fraction formed the memory subset. Blood was obtained by leukapheresis, after which PBMCs were separated by Ficoll-Histopaque density gradient centrifugation and cryopreserved in liquid nitrogen vapor phase. Analytical flow cytometry was used to check the purity and quantity of each magnetically sorted T cell population. Genomic DNA was isolated from every sorted fraction and measured by UV absorbance on a Nanodrop 2000c. TCR CDR3 regions were amplified from genomic DNA by multiplex PCR using the deep immunoSEQ assay. Extracted genomic DNA from each cell subset was distributed evenly across all wells of several immunoSEQ 96-well plates, and each plate was treated as a replicate. For sorted subsets, roughly 200 ng of genomic DNA, equivalent to some 30,000 T cell genomes, went into each replicate PCR. Purified libraries were measured with a Qubit 3.0 fluorometer, size-checked on a Bioanalyzer 2100, and measured again with the KAPA Library Quantification kit. Each immunoSEQ 96-well plate was sequenced on its own single-read 150-cycle Illumina NextSeq 550 flow cell. Per the authors' processing: The immunoSEQ output contained only junctional sequences without quality scores, so filtering could not match that applied to full-length reads. To assign V/J genes and CDR3, sequences were annotated against IMGT germline references using PyIR, a Python wrapper for IgBLAST v1.9. Reads with weak V/J assignments (E-value above 1e-6), missing CDR3, stop codons, out-of-frame junctions, or ambiguous translated residues were removed. A V3J clonotype was defined by an identical inferred V gene, J gene, and CDR3 amino acid sequence. Percentage overlap between repertoires was computed as shared unique clonotypes divided by the size of the smaller repertoire. Three approaches were used to assess repertoire richness: RTK rarefaction, the Chao1 estimator, and Recon v2.1 estimates of unobserved clonotypes. Generation probabilities for all TCRbeta clonotypes obtained by the gDNA method from a few donors were computed using OLGA. Not all clones reach the TCRdb copy of this immuneACCESS table, which keeps in-frame sequences only. Checked studies attribute under half of the gap to unresolved V genes and leave the rest unexplained. V and J calls and clone size come straight from that table; D and trimming were deduced from the DNA. The sample table lists over 950,000 clones, about 72% of them with a count of one. Almost 0.9% of the sample lies in the top ten.

Findings and caveats that apply to the study as a whole: Rarefaction of sorted-subset datasets indicated incomplete sequencing despite the large sequencing depth. Naive subsets generally had larger estimated clonotype richness than memory subsets did. The genetic and exposure-history diversity represented was limited by the small number of donors. Clonotypes shared by all four sorted-subset donors showed higher generation probabilities than non-shared clonotypes. Only blood was sampled, and tissue TCR repertoires likely differ from those in blood. Across four donors, roughly 5.1% of naive CD4, around 3.5% of naive CD8, 2.3% of memory CD4, and about 0.44% of memory CD8 clonotypes were shared. Pairwise subsampling indicated that sequencing depth was expected to affect the degree of clonotype sharing among donors.

V drops 5 bases and J drops 3 bases, leaving 10 bases in between. Its CDR3 holds 13 amino acids, cysteine through phenylalanine. The DNA shown is the 39-base CDR3, in frame from base 1. Sequences SGDLS (CDR1) and YYNGEE (CDR2) are obtained from the germline V gene. The clonotype comes from a man younger than 35 in good health. Some clones in this sample may be carry-over from other donors' samples. Input material: memory CD4+ T cells from PBMCs. The intended sense of this specimen's cell subset or site label: CD45RA-negative fraction. This chain is built from TRBV9 and TRBJ2-3, with no confident D gene call. The CDR3 reads as follows: CASSVLGTDTQYF. The nucleotide sequence is TGTGCCAGCAGTGTCCTCGGAACAGATACGCAGTATTTT.